This TCR beta chain is from a study of CD8+ T cells in alopecia areata (dated by TCRdb to between 2018 and 2020). Background on the whole study: Treated patients were enrolled in an open-label pilot trial of oral tofacitinib, 5 to 10 mg twice daily, for moderate-to-severe alopecia areata. Patients received tofacitinib for 6 to 18 months and were then followed off drug for 6 months to check for delayed response and recurrence. In both human patients and the C3H/HeJ mouse model, the study applied high-throughput TCRbeta sequencing to look at T cell clonal expansion in alopecia areata. Human TCRbeta sequencing covered scalp tissue and sorted CD4+ and CD8+ peripheral blood T cells from patchy and totalis/universalis alopecia areata patients and healthy controls. Biopsies were taken from tofacitinib-treated patients at baseline and again at 4 and 24 weeks into treatment, and several of those patients also had a later scalp biopsy. Scalp clonality was compared among normal scalp (n=4), patchy alopecia areata scalp (n=8), and alopecia totalis/universalis scalp (n=8). RNA came from the PAXgene miRNA kit for fixed scalp, the miRNeasy kit for PBMCs, and the RNeasy kit for mouse skin. Amplification of TCRbeta CDR3 regions was done by immunoSEQ multiplex PCR using 35 Vbeta forward primers and 13 Jbeta reverse primers.

The method was the immunoSEQ multiplex PCR assay. To provide template for TCR sequencing, every sample had RNA extracted and reverse transcribed into cDNA. SuperScript III was used for first-strand cDNA synthesis, primed with a 2:1 mix of oligo-dT and random hexamers. Amplification bias was assessed with a synthetic immune receptor repertoire, and residual bias was removed computationally. Processing in the source paper ran as follows. After raw reads were preprocessed to remove errors, the CDR3 was defined following IMGT conventions as running from the conserved cysteine to phenylalanine. Clonality was computed by normalizing Shannon entropy by log2 of the number of productive unique TCRs and subtracting the result from 1. Scalp TCRbeta sequences were cross-referenced with sorted blood CD4 and CD8 repertoires so that the CD4 or CD8 identity of scalp clones could be inferred. Held by TCRdb, this immuneACCESS table contains in-frame sequences only and omits some clones. Under half of the omission traces to an unresolved V gene where checked; the cause of the rest is unknown. For V, J and clone size, that table is used; D and trimming come from the DNA. This sample is represented by 130,000 to 150,000 clones; around 47% of them were singletons. Less than 8% of the sample belongs to the ten largest clones.

Findings and caveats that apply to the study as a whole: Compared with normal scalp, lesional scalp, particularly in alopecia totalis/universalis, had higher clonality and more expanded CD8+ clones, which suggests antigenic drive. Unlike mouse skin, where gammadelta T cells dominate, normal human skin contains resident alphabeta T cells that get sequenced too, which complicates analysis of the scalp TCR repertoire. Shared TCR sequences between patients were less evident than in mice, which may be partly attributable to HLA diversity in the patient population.

Lesional scalp punch biopsies and peripheral blood were collected from alopecia areata patients. PBMCs were isolated by density centrifugation and stained for CD3, CD4 and CD8, and CD4+ and CD8+ T cells were sorted on a FACSAria. From cysteine to phenylalanine, the CDR3 is 14 amino acids long. Left in the record is the CDR3 DNA by itself, 42 bases read in frame from the first base. Sequences MNHEY (CDR1) and SMNVEV (CDR2) are obtained from the germline V gene (reference sequence). V lost 0 bases and J lost 7 bases; the stretch between them is 12 bases long. Of note for this clone: Its antigen is unknown. The record has no base qualities; no much larger clone is one base away.

This TCR derives from a human donor with alopecia areata. Specimen: CD4+ T cells sorted from blood. The receptor chain draws on TRBV27 and TRBJ2-5; the D segment cannot be called with confidence. Read as DNA, the sequence is TGTGCCAGCAGTTTATCTAGGCTGACGGGGACCCAGTACTTC. It specifies CASSLSRLTGTQYF.